Shown below are 30 T cell receptor beta chains from a single sample sequenced in a study of OX40 agonist ivuxolimab in advanced cancers. Assay: immunoSEQ multiplex PCR; the TCRdb copy retains only in-frame clones and omits some. The table lists fewer than 90,000 clones, 87% of them singletons. The starting material was CD4+ or CD8+ T cells sorted from blood, obtained in a trial of the OX40 agonist ivuxolimab. The receptors shown here come from an adult with an advanced solid tumor such as melanoma, head and neck, liver or kidney cancer.

V usage is TRBV6-6 and J usage is TRBJ2-5; D could derive from TRBD1 or TRBD2 (8 bases each). V lost 6 bases, J lost 7 bases, and 21 bases lay in between. CDR3 length: 15 residues. The germline CDR1 and CDR2 sequences are MNHNY and SVGAGI (reference sequence). The CDR3 protein is CASSRLQGAGGTQYF. The CDR3 DNA reads TGTGCCAGCAGCCGCCTCCAGGGGGCGGGAGGGACCCAGTACTTC.

This clone was detected a few times. The chain links TRBV6-1 to TRBJ1-5, with D tentatively TRBD1 (6 bases). The CDR3 is made up of 15 amino acids. V gave up 3 bases and J gave up 2 bases, with 11 bases separating them. Germline V CDR1 and CDR2: MNHNS, SASEGT. This CDR3 is CASSEWGAGNQPQHF. The CDR3 region has the DNA TGTGCCAGCAGTGAGTGGGGGGCGGGCAATCAGCCCCAGCATTTT.

This sequence joins TRBV10-2 and TRBJ2-7, with TRBD1 matching over 11 bases. The trim removed 6 bases at V and 9 bases at J, leaving 7 bases unmatched. CDR3 length: 13 amino acids. Germline V gene data show CDR1 as WSHSY and CDR2 as SAAADI. The CDR3 DNA is TGCGCCAGCAGGCCCGGGACAGGGGGTGCGCAGTACTTC. Translating it yields CASRPGTGGAQYF.

The rearrangement joins TRBV11-2 to TRBJ2-1, with 8 bases matching TRBD2. This CDR3 comprises 15 residues. The junction had 7 bases not matched to a gene; V was cut back by 0 bases and J by 9 bases. CDR1 SGHAT and CDR2 FQNNGV come from the germline V gene. CDR3 coding DNA: TGTGCCAGCAGCTTAGAATTTTCGGGAGGGGCTGAGCAGTTCTTC. It is translated as CASSLEFSGGAEQFF.

V usage is TRBV6-5 and J usage is TRBJ2-7; 9 positions match TRBD1. V shed 6 bases, J shed 6 bases, and the junction held 9 bases outside the gene matches. In germline, CDR1 is MNHEY, CDR2 SVGAGI. This CDR3 comprises 14 residues. The CDR3 coding sequence is TGTGCCAGCAGGCGGGACAGGGTTTTAGGCGAGCAGTACTTC. Translated: CASRRDRVLGEQYF.

In its sample, this clone was seen once. The V gene is TRBV6-1, the J gene TRBJ2-7; D could derive from TRBD1 or TRBD2 (5 bases each). This CDR3 region has 14 residues. Trimming removed 2 bases at V and 5 bases at J, with 13 bases between. Germline-derived CDR1 and CDR2 are MNHNS and SASEGT. For the CDR3, the DNA is TGTGCCAGCAGTGAAACGGCAGGGAGTAACGAGCAGTACTTC. This translates into CASSETAGSNEQYF.

A few counts support this clone. The chain combines TRBV7-9 with TRBJ1-2; D is uncertain. The CDR3 covers 12 residues. Germline V lookup: CDR1 SEHNR, CDR2 FQNEAQ (reference sequence). Trimming pared 4 bases from V and 8 bases from J, leaving 11 bases between. CDR3 nucleotide sequence: TGTGCCAGCAGCTCCCGGGTGGGGGGCTACACCTTC. It specifies CASSSRVGGYTF.

The V gene is TRBV2, the J gene TRBJ2-7, with TRBD1 matching 9 bases. Germline V gene data show CDR1 as SNHLY and CDR2 as FYNNEI. The CDR3 is made up of 13 amino acids. V lost 4 bases to trimming and J lost 2 bases; unmatched junction nucleotides: 0. The CDR3 here is CASSGQGAYEQYF. The CDR3 DNA follows: TGTGCCAGCAGTGGACAGGGGGCCTACGAGCAGTACTTC.

The V call is TRBV19, the J call TRBJ2-2; no reliable D call. Germline CDR1 reads LNHDA; CDR2 reads SQIVND (reference sequence). Trimming removed 7 bases at V and 4 bases at J, with 13 bases between. The CDR3 consists of 14 residues. The CDR3 sequence: CASNMRPTTGELFF. The CDR3 coding sequence is TGTGCCAGTAATATGCGGCCAACCACCGGGGAGCTGTTTTTT.

This chain connects TRBV28 to TRBJ2-4; the match to TRBD1 covers 7 bases. V was pared by 5 bases and J by 3 bases, with 10 bases of the junction left unmatched. Per germline, CDR1 MDHEN and CDR2 SYDVKM. This CDR3 has 16 amino acids. CDR3 sequence reads: CASSPRQGIGKNIQYF. The CDR3 coding sequence is TGTGCCAGCAGTCCAAGACAGGGAATAGGCAAAAACATTCAGTACTTC.

The chain links TRBV5-1 to TRBJ2-7, with D possibly TRBD2 on 6 matching bases. Trimming removed 4 bases from V and 3 bases from J, with 14 bases in between. CDR1 and CDR2 from the germline V gene are SGHRS and YFSETQ. This CDR3 is built from 14 residues. The CDR3 here is CASSLLAGLYEQYF. CDR3 nucleotide sequence: TGCGCCAGCAGCCTCCTGGCGGGACTCTACGAGCAGTACTTC. The full variable domain, rest sourced from reference TRBV5-1 and TRBJ2-7, is KAGVTQTPRYLIKTRGQQVTLSCSPISGHRSVSWYQQTPGQGLQFLFEYFSETQRNKGNFPGRFSGRQFSNSRSEMNVSTLELGDSALYLCASSLLAGLYEQYFGPGTRLTVT.

The J gene is TRBJ2-7, the V gene TRBV9; 8 positions agree with TRBD2. Germline assignment: CDR1 SGDLS and CDR2 YYNGEE. V lost 4 bases and J lost 6; bases outside the gene matches: 6. The CDR3 totals 13 residues. The CDR3 sequence is CASSPASGGEQYF. Written as DNA, the CDR3 is TGTGCCAGCAGCCCGGCAAGCGGGGGCGAGCAGTACTTC.

In its sample, this clone was seen once. DNA for the CDR3: TGCAGCGTGGAGCTCGCAGAGACCCAGTACTTC. Its protein is CSVELAETQYF. The rearrangement links TRBV29-1 to TRBJ2-5; D ambiguous. The length of the CDR3 is 11 residues. V lost 6 bases to trimming and J lost 4 bases, with 9 bases between them. Looked up from germline, CDR1 is SQVTM and CDR2 is ANQGSEA.

V gene TRBV7-3 combines with J gene TRBJ2-5; the D is unclear. Germline loops: CDR1 SGHTA, CDR2 FQGTGA. The CDR3 has 11 amino acids. Trimming took 3 bases from V and 5 from J, leaving 4 bases between them. For the CDR3, the DNA is TGTGCCAGCAGCTTTGGGGAGACCCAGTACTTC. This codes for CASSFGETQYF.

The chain joins TRBV29-1 to TRBJ1-2, with a tentative D call TRBD1 (6 bases). Trimming took 1 base from V and 8 from J, leaving 14 bases between them. Germline V lookup: CDR1 SQVTM, CDR2 ANQGSEA. CDR3 size: 13 residues. The CDR3 loop reads CSVEGQGMGGYTF. CDR3 coding DNA: TGCAGCGTTGAAGGGCAGGGGATGGGGGGCTACACCTTC. Looking up the rest from reference TRBV29-1 and TRBJ1-2 gives the full variable domain: SAVISQKPSRDICQRGTSLTIQCQVDSQVTMMFWYRQQPGQSLTLIATANQGSEATYESGFVIDKFPISRPNLTFSTLTVSNMSPEDSSIYLCSVEGQGMGGYTFGSGTRLTVV.

DNA for the CDR3: TGTGCCAGCAGAGCCGACAGGGGAGGCTATGGCTACACCTTC. It is translated as CASRADRGGYGYTF. The chain carries TRBV6-5 and TRBJ1-2, with 8 bases lining up with TRBD1. Germline V gene sequence: CDR1 MNHEY, CDR2 SVGAGI. The CDR3 length is 14 residues. The trim removed 6 bases at V and 4 bases at J, leaving 7 bases unmatched.

The V and J genes are TRBV6-6 and TRBJ1-1; unclear D gene. CDR3 length: 16 residues. Germline V gene sequence: CDR1 MNHNY, CDR2 SVGAGI (reference sequence). Trimming stripped 2 bases from V and 1 base from J, with 14 bases between. The CDR3 sequence: CASSYRLGEGNTEAFF. CDR3 nucleotide sequence: TGTGCCAGCAGTTACCGTCTGGGAGAGGGGAACACTGAAGCTTTCTTT.

This rearrangement joins TRBV9 to TRBJ2-7; a possible D gene is TRBD1 (5 bases). Per the germline V gene, CDR1 is SGDLS and CDR2 is YYNGEE. The CDR3 loop spans 13 amino acids. V was trimmed by 0 bases and J by 7 bases, leaving 11 bases between them. The CDR3 loop reads CASSVGPGIEQYF. The DNA of the CDR3 is TGTGCCAGCAGCGTAGGGCCAGGGATAGAGCAGTACTTC.

This sequence joins TRBV10-2 and TRBJ1-3; possible D gene TRBD1, 6 bases. The CDR3 consists of 14 residues. V lost 5 bases, J lost 0 bases, and 8 bases lay in between. Germline CDR1 and CDR2: WSHSY and SAAADI. The CDR3 reads CASSPRGSGNTIYF. CDR3 DNA sequence: TGCGCCAGCAGTCCCAGGGGCTCTGGAAACACCATATATTTT.

The V and J genes are TRBV7-8 and TRBJ1-2; 9 bases align to TRBD1. Germline trimming cut 1 base from V and 4 bases from J; bases unmatched to any gene: 4. CDR1 and CDR2 from the germline V gene are SGHVS and FQNEAQ. The CDR3 is 15 amino acids. The CDR3 DNA reads TGTGCCAGCAGCTTAGATGGACAGGGGCCCTATGGCTACACCTTC. Translation: CASSLDGQGPYGYTF.

This clone appeared a single time. V is TRBV6-1 and J is TRBJ2-7; 7 bases align to TRBD1. The J segment lost 4 bases and the V segment lost 7 bases, leaving 10 bases of the junction unmatched. This CDR3 has 14 amino acids. Germline V gene data show CDR1 as MNHNS and CDR2 as SASEGT. CDR3 amino acids: CASMVKGARYEQYF. The CDR3 nucleotides read TGTGCCAGCATGGTCAAGGGGGCGAGGTACGAGCAGTACTTC.

V is TRBV19 and J is TRBJ1-5, with 12 nucleotides matching TRBD1. The trim removed 6 bases at V and 7 bases at J, leaving 7 bases unmatched. The CDR3 is 15 residues long. CDR1 is LNHDA and CDR2 is SQIVND in the germline V gene (reference sequence). The CDR3 is CASSKEGQGAQPQHF. CDR3 in DNA: TGTGCCAGTAGCAAAGAGGGACAGGGGGCCCAGCCCCAGCATTTT.

J is TRBJ1-4 and V is TRBV10-3; D gene uncertain. Germline V gives CDR1 ENHRY, CDR2 SYGVKD. This CDR3 spans 14 amino acids. Between the trimmed V and J ends, which lost 0 bases and 8 bases, there was a span of 10 bases. The CDR3 here is CAISESSTGEKLFF. The CDR3, as DNA: TGTGCCATCAGTGAGTCTTCAACCGGCGAAAAACTGTTTTTT.

J is TRBJ2-5 and V is TRBV5-1; tentative D call: TRBD1 (5 bases). V shed 5 bases and J shed 5 bases, with 13 bases lying between them. Germline CDR1 and CDR2: SGHRS and YFSETQ. CDR3 size: 13 residues. CDR3 sequence (DNA): TGCGCCAGCAGTAATGCCCCAGGGGAGACCCAGTACTTC. Translation: CASSNAPGETQYF.

About this clone itself: Other DNA sequences within the sample encode an identical CDR3. This chain links TRBV9 with TRBJ2-6; unclear D gene. Germline assignment: CDR1 SGDLS and CDR2 YYNGEE. The CDR3 is 15 amino acids. V shed 0 bases and J shed 1 base, with 5 bases lying between them. CDR3 DNA: TGTGCCAGCAGCGTAGGGGTTTCTGGGGCCAACGTCCTGACTTTC. This sequence encodes CASSVGVSGANVLTF.

V gene TRBV27 combines with J gene TRBJ1-1; tentative D call: TRBD1 (6 bases). Trimming stripped 3 bases from V and 2 bases from J, with 16 bases between. Per the germline V gene, CDR1 is MNHEY and CDR2 is SMNVEV (reference sequence). The CDR3 length is 16 residues. The CDR3 DNA follows: TGTGCCAGCAGTTTCCGGGGGGCGGGAAAAAACACTGAAGCTTTCTTT. It yields the protein CASSFRGAGKNTEAFF.

The chain employs TRBV5-1 and TRBJ2-7; D not certain. Looked up from germline, CDR1 is SGHRS and CDR2 is YFSETQ. The CDR3 is made up of 11 amino acids. Trimming stripped 5 bases from V and 4 bases from J, with 7 bases between. CDR3 in amino acids: CASRGRYEQYF. CDR3 DNA sequence: TGCGCCAGCAGAGGCCGGTACGAGCAGTACTTC. Together with reference TRBV5-1 and TRBJ2-7, the CDR3 gives the full variable domain: KAGVTQTPRYLIKTRGQQVTLSCSPISGHRSVSWYQQTPGQGLQFLFEYFSETQRNKGNFPGRFSGRQFSNSRSEMNVSTLELGDSALYLCASRGRYEQYFGPGTRLTVT.

This rearrangement joins TRBV14 to TRBJ2-1, with TRBD2 identical over 9 bases. The J segment lost 4 bases and the V segment lost 2 bases, leaving 12 bases of the junction unmatched. Germline loops: CDR1 SGHDN, CDR2 FVKESK. The length of the CDR3 is 18 residues. CDR3 nucleotides: TGTGCCAGCAGCCAAACTGATGGATGGACTAGCGTTTACAATGAGCAGTTCTTC. Translated, it gives CASSQTDGWTSVYNEQFF.

The J gene is TRBJ1-5, the V gene TRBV11-2; weak D call: TRBD1 (5 bases). In germline, CDR1 is SGHAT, CDR2 FQNNGV. The CDR3 extends over 14 amino acids. Trimming took 0 bases from V and 4 from J, leaving 7 bases between them. This CDR3 reads CASSLDRVNQPQHF. The CDR3 DNA is TGTGCCAGCAGCTTAGACAGGGTGAATCAGCCCCAGCATTTT.

The V gene is TRBV18, the J gene TRBJ2-7; the D gene is possibly TRBD2 (6 bases). Trimming cost V 3 bases and J 3 bases, with 12 bases left between them. This CDR3 has 14 amino acids. Germline V gene data show CDR1 as KGHSH and CDR2 as LQKENI. The CDR3 nucleotides are TGTGCCAGCTCACCGTCCGGGAGCAGCTACGAGCAGTACTTC. The encoded protein is CASSPSGSSYEQYF.